Only a few counts were recorded for the clone carrying this T cell receptor beta chain. The antigen remains undetermined. The data originate from a study of T cells after yellow fever vaccination. In the study overall: SMART-Seq v4 Ultra Low Input handled preparation of low-cell-number fractions.

Study-wide results and caveats: Contaminants from the bulk population, in the form of abundant clonotypes, could be found in FACS-sorted repertoires. A weaker but faster secondary response was observed, peaking on day 5 versus 15.

The CDR3 has 19 residues. Trimming cost V 2 bases and J 6 bases; bases outside gene matches: 12. In germline, CDR1 is SGHRS, CDR2 YFSETQ. 5'RACE template switching generated TCR cDNA, adding a universal primer site and UMIs. Each CDR3 protein is one row after TCRdb ran MiXCR on the 5' RACE reads. This sample has more than 300,000 distinct CDR3 sequences, with about 10% found just once. The TCR sequence derives from a man younger than 30 who received the YFV17D yellow fever vaccine. Here the sequenced sample was CD4+ T cells sorted from PBMCs, taken 45 days after the yellow fever booster vaccination. This chain links TRBV5-1 with TRBJ2-3, with 16 bases that match TRBD2. The CDR3 DNA follows: TGCGCCAGCAGCTTTGCGGGACTAGCGGGGGGGCCGTCCCCTGATACGCAGTATTTT. It specifies CASSFAGLAGGPSPDTQYF.